The 2 T cell receptor beta chains listed next were all sequenced from one sample in a study of regulatory T cells in long-lasting Graves disease. Construction of the TCR beta libraries employed iRepertoire HTBI primers in conjunction with Arm-PCR of CDR3 regions. A single record per CDR3 protein comes from TCRdb applying MiXCR to the multiplex PCR reads. Among 440,000 or so distinct CDR3 sequences, 15% were seen once, and the ten largest hold 16%. Documented time point: newly diagnosed GD, antithyroid drugs for less than 3 months. Preparation of the TCR library used RNA extracted from PBMCs. These data also featured in a second study, about T cells in Graves' hyperthyroidism and ophthalmopathy.

The sample in question was peripheral blood mononuclear cells (PBMCs), obtained at new diagnosis, from a patient treated with antithyroid drugs. These receptors came from a woman between 25 and 40 years old with Graves disease.

The chain uses TRBV7-9 and TRBJ1-4; no clear D. Trimming removed 1 base from V and 0 bases from J, with 15 bases in between. CDR3 length: 18 amino acids. In germline, CDR1 is SEHNR, CDR2 FQNEAQ (reference sequence). The CDR3 sequence: CASSLEWQSFATNEKLFF. Written as DNA, the CDR3 is TGTGCCAGCAGCTTAGAATGGCAGAGTTTTGCAACTAATGAAAAACTGTTTTTT.

This clonotype was found a few times. CDR3 sequence reads: CAWTAGGLAGNEQFF. In nucleotides, the CDR3 is TGTGCCTGGACCGCGGGCGGGCTAGCGGGAAATGAGCAGTTCTTC. The chain has TRBV30 and TRBJ2-1; TRBD2 aligns across 9 bases. J gave up 7 bases and V 4 bases, and 11 bases lay outside the gene matches. The germline CDR1 and CDR2 sequences are GTSNPN and SVGIG (reference sequence). The CDR3 is 15 amino acids.